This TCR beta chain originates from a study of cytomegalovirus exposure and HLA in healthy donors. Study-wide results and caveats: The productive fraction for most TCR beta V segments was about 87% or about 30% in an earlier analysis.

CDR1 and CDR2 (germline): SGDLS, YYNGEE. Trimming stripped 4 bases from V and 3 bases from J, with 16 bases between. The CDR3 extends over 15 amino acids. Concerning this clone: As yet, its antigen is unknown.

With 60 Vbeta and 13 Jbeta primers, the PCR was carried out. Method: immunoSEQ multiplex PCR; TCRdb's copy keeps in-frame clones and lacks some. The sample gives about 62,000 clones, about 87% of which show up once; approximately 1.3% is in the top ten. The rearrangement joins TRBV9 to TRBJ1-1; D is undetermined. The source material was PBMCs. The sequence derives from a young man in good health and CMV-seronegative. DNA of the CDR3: TGTGCCAGCAGCCCCGCGACATGGCGGGACACTGAAGCTTTCTTT. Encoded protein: CASSPATWRDTEAFF.